The rows below give T cell receptor beta chains drawn from one sample of a study of brain T cells in children with intractable seizures. Generated by immunoSEQ multiplex PCR, the TCRdb table keeps only in-frame clones and is missing some. The data hold 60,000 to 65,000 clones, with roughly 95% observed a single time. The source material was peripheral blood, sampled at surgery. Source of these receptors: a boy younger than two with focal cortical dysplasia and intractable seizures. CDR3s include the opening cysteine and the closing phenylalanine or tryptophan. Fields, in order: V gene, clone size, J gene, D gene, CDR3 protein, CDR3 DNA. The D gene is left open where the match is weak. Clone size, where shown, is once, few, many, or a class for clones that have expanded.

v_call: TRBV5-4
clone_size: -
j_call: TRBJ1-2
d_call: -
cdr3_aa: CASRVGGGYGYTF
cdr3_nt: TGTGCCAGCAGAGTCGGGGGCGGGTATGGCTACACCTTC

v_call: TRBV7-9
clone_size: few
j_call: TRBJ1-6
d_call: TRBD1
cdr3_aa: CASSPAGQHSSPLHF
cdr3_nt: TGTGCCAGCAGCCCGGCGGGACAGCATAGTTCACCCCTCCACTTT

v_call: TRBV7-3
clone_size: once
j_call: TRBJ2-1
d_call: -
cdr3_aa: CASSSRVRSEQFF
cdr3_nt: TGTGCCAGCAGCTCTAGGGTAAGGAGTGAGCAGTTCTTC

v_call: TRBV12-5
clone_size: -
j_call: TRBJ1-3
d_call: -
cdr3_aa: CASGLEVHTIYF
cdr3_nt: TGTGCTAGTGGTTTGGAGGTGCACACCATATATTTT

v_call: TRBV6-5
clone_size: -
j_call: TRBJ1-2
d_call: -
cdr3_aa: CASSTRPTLNYGYTF
cdr3_nt: TGTGCCAGCAGTACACGCCCGACACTTAACTATGGCTACACCTTC

v_call: TRBV4-2
clone_size: -
j_call: TRBJ1-2
d_call: TRBD1
cdr3_aa: CASSPFWGQGNYGYTF
cdr3_nt: TGTGCCAGCAGCCCCTTTTGGGGACAGGGGAACTATGGCTACACCTTC

v_call: TRBV19
clone_size: -
j_call: TRBJ1-1
d_call: -
cdr3_aa: CASSWYNMNTEAFF
cdr3_nt: TGTGCCAGTAGTTGGTACAACATGAACACTGAAGCTTTCTTT

v_call: TRBV30
clone_size: -
j_call: TRBJ1-1
d_call: -
cdr3_aa: CAWRRGLGDTEAFF
cdr3_nt: TGTGCCTGGAGAAGGGGGTTAGGGGACACTGAAGCTTTCTTT

v_call: TRBV5-1
clone_size: -
j_call: TRBJ1-4
d_call: -
cdr3_aa: CASSFGYSEKLFF
cdr3_nt: TGCGCCAGCAGCTTTGGGTATAGCGAAAAACTGTTTTTT

v_call: TRBV28
clone_size: -
j_call: TRBJ1-1
d_call: TRBD1
cdr3_aa: CASRTGQFNAAFF
cdr3_nt: TGTGCCAGCAGAACGGGACAGTTTAATGCAGCTTTCTTT

v_call: TRBV7-2
clone_size: -
j_call: TRBJ2-7
d_call: TRBD2
cdr3_aa: CASSPTSGMSSYEQYF
cdr3_nt: TGTGCCAGCAGCCCAACTAGCGGGATGTCGTCCTACGAGCAGTACTTC

v_call: TRBV9
clone_size: -
j_call: TRBJ2-1
d_call: TRBD2
cdr3_aa: CASSPLPSGRYNEQFF
cdr3_nt: TGTGCCAGCAGCCCCTTACCTAGCGGGCGATACAATGAGCAGTTCTTC

v_call: TRBV5-1
clone_size: -
j_call: TRBJ2-3
d_call: -
cdr3_aa: CASSLVRSSQDTQYF
cdr3_nt: TGCGCCAGCAGCTTGGTGCGTAGCAGCCAAGATACGCAGTATTTT

v_call: TRBV9
clone_size: -
j_call: TRBJ2-7
d_call: -
cdr3_aa: CASSASVAGRSYEQYF
cdr3_nt: TGTGCCAGCAGCGCTAGTGTGGCAGGGCGGTCCTACGAGCAGTACTTC

v_call: TRBV5-1
clone_size: -
j_call: TRBJ2-7
d_call: TRBD2
cdr3_aa: CASSLSGAGGGDEQYF
cdr3_nt: TGCGCCAGCAGCTTGTCGGGCGCGGGAGGCGGAGACGAGCAGTACTTC

v_call: TRBV11-2
clone_size: -
j_call: TRBJ2-7
d_call: -
cdr3_aa: CASSLVGQSYEQYF
cdr3_nt: TGTGCCAGCAGCTTAGTTGGCCAGTCCTACGAGCAGTACTTC

v_call: TRBV12-5
clone_size: -
j_call: TRBJ2-1
d_call: TRBD1
cdr3_aa: CASGWGTASSYNEQFF
cdr3_nt: TGTGCTAGTGGTTGGGGGACAGCAAGCTCCTACAATGAGCAGTTCTTC

v_call: TRBV2
clone_size: -
j_call: TRBJ1-6
d_call: -
cdr3_aa: CASSWGLLYNSPLHF
cdr3_nt: TGTGCCAGCAGTTGGGGTCTCCTCTATAATTCACCCCTCCACTTT

v_call: TRBV12-3/TRBV12-4
clone_size: -
j_call: TRBJ2-7
d_call: TRBD1
cdr3_aa: CASSFQDRGEQYF
cdr3_nt: TGTGCCAGCAGTTTCCAGGACAGGGGGGAGCAGTACTTC

v_call: TRBV5-1
clone_size: -
j_call: TRBJ2-3
d_call: -
cdr3_aa: CASSVTRYQATDTQYF
cdr3_nt: TGCGCCAGCAGCGTGACTAGGTACCAAGCCACAGATACGCAGTATTTT

v_call: TRBV20-1
clone_size: -
j_call: TRBJ1-4
d_call: -
cdr3_aa: CSASWGANEKLFF
cdr3_nt: TGCAGTGCTAGTTGGGGCGCCAATGAAAAACTGTTTTTT

v_call: TRBV7-9
clone_size: -
j_call: TRBJ1-2
d_call: -
cdr3_aa: CASTMLEVEGYTF
cdr3_nt: TGTGCCAGCACCATGTTGGAGGTAGAAGGCTACACCTTC

v_call: TRBV20-1
clone_size: -
j_call: TRBJ2-5
d_call: -
cdr3_aa: CSARGEETQYF
cdr3_nt: TGCAGTGCTAGAGGGGAAGAGACCCAGTACTTC

v_call: TRBV7-2
clone_size: -
j_call: TRBJ2-3
d_call: TRBD2
cdr3_aa: CASSFAGTSGTDTQYF
cdr3_nt: TGTGCCAGCAGCTTTGCCGGGACTAGCGGCACAGATACGCAGTATTTT

v_call: TRBV21-1
clone_size: -
j_call: TRBJ1-1
d_call: -
cdr3_aa: CASSSRGSPHTEAFF
cdr3_nt: TGTGCCAGCAGCAGCAGGGGTTCCCCTCACACTGAAGCTTTCTTT

v_call: TRBV3-1/TRBV3-2
clone_size: -
j_call: TRBJ2-1
d_call: -
cdr3_aa: CAKVGRDSYNEQFF
cdr3_nt: TGTGCCAAAGTAGGTAGGGATTCCTACAATGAGCAGTTCTTC

v_call: TRBV12-3/TRBV12-4
clone_size: -
j_call: TRBJ1-2
d_call: -
cdr3_aa: CASSLMLDYGYTF
cdr3_nt: TGTGCCAGCAGTTTAATGCTGGACTATGGCTACACCTTC

v_call: TRBV7-9
clone_size: once
j_call: TRBJ2-7
d_call: -
cdr3_aa: CASSSDTYEQYF
cdr3_nt: TGTGCCAGCAGCTCGGACACCTACGAGCAGTACTTC

v_call: TRBV11-2
clone_size: -
j_call: TRBJ1-1
d_call: -
cdr3_aa: CASSLVQGGTEAFF
cdr3_nt: TGTGCCAGCAGCTTAGTCCAGGGCGGGACTGAAGCTTTCTTT

v_call: TRBV5-6
clone_size: -
j_call: TRBJ2-7
d_call: -
cdr3_aa: CASSLEASYEQYF
cdr3_nt: TGTGCCAGCAGCTTGGAGGCGAGCTACGAGCAGTACTTC

v_call: TRBV1
clone_size: -
j_call: TRBJ2-5
d_call: -
cdr3_aa: CTSSQDRIRRGGWETQYF
cdr3_nt: TGCACCAGCAGCCAAGATCGGATCAGGCGGGGGGGTTGGGAGACCCAGTACTTC

v_call: TRBV29-1
clone_size: -
j_call: TRBJ1-1
d_call: -
cdr3_aa: CSVEVVRAEAFF
cdr3_nt: TGCAGCGTTGAGGTCGTCCGGGCAGAAGCTTTCTTT

v_call: TRBV4-1
clone_size: -
j_call: TRBJ1-5
d_call: -
cdr3_aa: CASSQDATIQPQHF
cdr3_nt: TGCGCCAGCAGCCAAGATGCGACAATTCAGCCCCAGCATTTT

v_call: TRBV6-6
clone_size: -
j_call: TRBJ2-3
d_call: TRBD2
cdr3_aa: CASRSGSGRQRDTQYF
cdr3_nt: TGTGCCAGCAGATCCGGTAGCGGGAGACAGAGGGATACGCAGTATTTT

v_call: TRBV3-1/TRBV3-2
clone_size: -
j_call: TRBJ2-3
d_call: -
cdr3_aa: CASSQNTGPPGPVDTQYF
cdr3_nt: TGTGCCAGCAGTCAAAATACCGGCCCTCCGGGGCCGGTAGATACGCAGTATTTT

v_call: TRBV11-2
clone_size: -
j_call: TRBJ2-5
d_call: TRBD2
cdr3_aa: CASSLDRLAGVETQYF
cdr3_nt: TGTGCCAGCAGCTTAGATCGCCTAGCGGGGGTAGAGACCCAGTACTTC

v_call: TRBV5-1
clone_size: -
j_call: TRBJ1-4
d_call: TRBD1
cdr3_aa: CASSSETGAPSNEKLFF
cdr3_nt: TGCGCCAGCAGCTCGGAGACAGGGGCCCCTTCAAATGAAAAACTGTTTTTT

v_call: TRBV11-2
clone_size: once
j_call: TRBJ1-5
d_call: -
cdr3_aa: CASSLGAGGNQPQHF
cdr3_nt: TGTGCCAGCAGCTTAGGTGCGGGTGGCAATCAGCCCCAGCATTTT

v_call: TRBV19
clone_size: -
j_call: TRBJ1-5
d_call: TRBD1
cdr3_aa: CASSIPRQGGNQPQHF
cdr3_nt: TGTGCCAGTAGTATTCCTCGACAGGGCGGCAATCAGCCCCAGCATTTT

v_call: TRBV27
clone_size: -
j_call: TRBJ2-5
d_call: TRBD2
cdr3_aa: CASSLSTSGSTTQYF
cdr3_nt: TGTGCCAGCAGTTTATCGACTAGCGGGAGTACGACCCAGTACTTC

v_call: TRBV10-3
clone_size: -
j_call: TRBJ1-4
d_call: -
cdr3_aa: CAISPNSGDGLEKLFF
cdr3_nt: TGTGCCATCAGCCCAAATTCAGGGGACGGGTTGGAAAAACTGTTTTTT

v_call: TRBV5-1
clone_size: -
j_call: TRBJ1-2
d_call: -
cdr3_aa: CASSLGGSTGYDGYTF
cdr3_nt: TGCGCCAGCAGCTTGGGAGGGAGTACGGGATATGATGGCTACACCTTC

v_call: TRBV2
clone_size: -
j_call: TRBJ1-6
d_call: -
cdr3_aa: CASSDITAFGGSPLHF
cdr3_nt: TGTGCCAGCAGTGATATTACAGCTTTTGGAGGTTCACCCCTCCACTTT

v_call: TRBV6-2/TRBV6-3
clone_size: once
j_call: TRBJ2-7
d_call: -
cdr3_aa: CASSYPTYEQYF
cdr3_nt: TGTGCCAGCAGTTACCCCACCTACGAGCAGTACTTC

v_call: TRBV2
clone_size: -
j_call: TRBJ2-6
d_call: TRBD1
cdr3_aa: CASSEGDRGSSGANVLTF
cdr3_nt: TGTGCCAGCAGCGAAGGGGACAGGGGAAGCTCTGGGGCCAACGTCCTGACTTTC